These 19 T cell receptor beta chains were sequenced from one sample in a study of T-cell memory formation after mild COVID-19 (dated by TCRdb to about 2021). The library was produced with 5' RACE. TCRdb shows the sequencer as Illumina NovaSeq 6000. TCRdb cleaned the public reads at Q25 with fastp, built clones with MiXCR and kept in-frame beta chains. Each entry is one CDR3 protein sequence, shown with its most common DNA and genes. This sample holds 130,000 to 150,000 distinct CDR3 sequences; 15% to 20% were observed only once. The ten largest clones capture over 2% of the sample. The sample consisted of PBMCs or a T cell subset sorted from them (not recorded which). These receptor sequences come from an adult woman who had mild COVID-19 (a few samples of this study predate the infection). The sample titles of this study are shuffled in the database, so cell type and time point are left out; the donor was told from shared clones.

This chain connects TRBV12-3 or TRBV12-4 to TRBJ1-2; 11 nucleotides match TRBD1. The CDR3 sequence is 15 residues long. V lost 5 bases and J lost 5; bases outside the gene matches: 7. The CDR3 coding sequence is TGTGCCAGCAGTCGAGGACAGGGGGCTAGGTATGGCTACACCTTC. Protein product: CASSRGQGARYGYTF.

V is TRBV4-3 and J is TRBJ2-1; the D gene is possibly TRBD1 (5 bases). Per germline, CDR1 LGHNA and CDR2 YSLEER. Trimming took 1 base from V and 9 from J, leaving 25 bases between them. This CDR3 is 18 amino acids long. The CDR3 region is CASSQGRQSSQIFVEQFF. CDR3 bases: TGCGCCAGCAGCCAAGGTCGACAGTCCAGTCAAATTTTCGTTGAGCAGTTCTTC.

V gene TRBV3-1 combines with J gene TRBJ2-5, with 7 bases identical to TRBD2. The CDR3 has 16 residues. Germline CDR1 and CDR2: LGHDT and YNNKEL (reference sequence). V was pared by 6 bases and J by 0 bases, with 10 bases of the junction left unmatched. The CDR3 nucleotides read TGTGCCAGCAGTTCTCTAGCGGCTTCGTACCAAGAGACCCAGTACTTC. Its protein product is CASSSLAASYQETQYF.

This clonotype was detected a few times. The CDR3 protein is CAWSHGTGITYEQYF. As DNA, the CDR3 is TGTGCCTGGAGTCATGGGACAGGGATAACCTACGAGCAGTACTTC. The chain joins TRBV30 to TRBJ2-7, with TRBD1 matching 9 bases. The CDR3 totals 15 residues. Germline V CDR1 and CDR2: GTSNPN, SVGIG (reference sequence). With V trimmed by 2 bases and J by 2 bases, 7 bases remained unmatched.

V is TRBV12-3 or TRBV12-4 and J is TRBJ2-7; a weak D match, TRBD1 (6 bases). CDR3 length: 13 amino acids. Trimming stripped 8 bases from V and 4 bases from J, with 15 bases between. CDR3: CASSMDRKYEQYF. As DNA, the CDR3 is TGTGCCAGCTCAATGGACAGAAAATACGAGCAGTACTTC.

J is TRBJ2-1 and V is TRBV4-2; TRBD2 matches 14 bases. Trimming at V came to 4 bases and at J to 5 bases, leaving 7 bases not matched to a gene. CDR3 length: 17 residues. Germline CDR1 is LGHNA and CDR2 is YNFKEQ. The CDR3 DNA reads TGTGCCAGCAGCCCCGGGACTAGCGGGAGTGCTGACAATGAGCAGTTCTTC. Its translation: CASSPGTSGSADNEQFF.

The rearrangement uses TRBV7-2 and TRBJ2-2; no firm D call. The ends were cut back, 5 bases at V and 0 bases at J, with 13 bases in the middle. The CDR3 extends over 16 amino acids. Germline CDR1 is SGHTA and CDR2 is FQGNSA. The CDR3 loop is CASSPPGNTNTGELFF. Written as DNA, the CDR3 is TGTGCCAGCAGCCCGCCCGGAAATACGAACACCGGGGAGCTGTTTTTT.

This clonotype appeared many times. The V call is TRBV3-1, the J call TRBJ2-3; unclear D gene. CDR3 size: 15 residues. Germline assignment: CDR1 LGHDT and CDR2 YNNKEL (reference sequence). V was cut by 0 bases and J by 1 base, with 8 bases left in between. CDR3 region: CASSQDQSRTDTQYF. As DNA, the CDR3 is TGTGCCAGCAGCCAAGATCAATCGCGCACAGATACGCAGTATTTT.

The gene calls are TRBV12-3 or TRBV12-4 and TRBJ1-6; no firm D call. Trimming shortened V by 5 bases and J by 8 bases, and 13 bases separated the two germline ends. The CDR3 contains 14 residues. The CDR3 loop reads CASSPEGWDSPLHF. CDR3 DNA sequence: TGTGCCAGCAGTCCCGAGGGCTGGGATTCACCCCTCCACTTT.

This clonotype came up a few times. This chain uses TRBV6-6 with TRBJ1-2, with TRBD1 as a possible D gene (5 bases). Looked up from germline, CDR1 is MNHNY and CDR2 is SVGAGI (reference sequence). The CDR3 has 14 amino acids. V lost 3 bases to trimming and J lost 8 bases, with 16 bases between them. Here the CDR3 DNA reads TGTGCCAGCAGTTATAGGGAGGGACCGGGGGGCTACACCTTC. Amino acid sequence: CASSYREGPGGYTF.

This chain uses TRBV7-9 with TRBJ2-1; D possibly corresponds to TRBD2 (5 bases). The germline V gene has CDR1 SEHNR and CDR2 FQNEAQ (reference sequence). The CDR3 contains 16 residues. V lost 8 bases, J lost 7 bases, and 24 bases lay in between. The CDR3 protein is CASRPPVAGDRNEQFF. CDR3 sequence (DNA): TGTGCCAGCCGACCCCCGGTCGCCGGGGATCGGAATGAGCAGTTCTTC. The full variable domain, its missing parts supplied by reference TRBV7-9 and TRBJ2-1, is DTGVSQNPRHKITKRGQNVTFRCDPISEHNRLYWYRQTLGQGPEFLTYFQNEAQLEKSRLLSDRFSAERPKGSFSTLEIQRTEQGDSAMYLCASRPPVAGDRNEQFFGPGTRLTVL.

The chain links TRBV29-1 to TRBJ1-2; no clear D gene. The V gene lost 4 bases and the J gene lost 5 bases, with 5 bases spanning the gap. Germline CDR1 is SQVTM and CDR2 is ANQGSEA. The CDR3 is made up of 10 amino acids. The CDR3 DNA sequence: TGCAGCGTTGGGGAATATGGCTACACCTTC. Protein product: CSVGEYGYTF.

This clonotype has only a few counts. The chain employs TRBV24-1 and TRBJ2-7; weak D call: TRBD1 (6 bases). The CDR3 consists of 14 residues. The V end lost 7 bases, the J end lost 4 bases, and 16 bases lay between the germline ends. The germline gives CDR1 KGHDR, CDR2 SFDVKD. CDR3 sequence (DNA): TGTGCCACCAGCGAAGGGGGTAAGGAGTACGAGCAGTACTTC. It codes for CATSEGGKEYEQYF.

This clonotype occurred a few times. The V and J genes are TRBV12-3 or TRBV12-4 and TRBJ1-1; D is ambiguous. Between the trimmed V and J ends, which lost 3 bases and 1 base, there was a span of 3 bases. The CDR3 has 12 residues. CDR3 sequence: CASSFANTEAFF. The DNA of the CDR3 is TGTGCCAGCAGTTTTGCGAACACTGAAGCTTTCTTT.

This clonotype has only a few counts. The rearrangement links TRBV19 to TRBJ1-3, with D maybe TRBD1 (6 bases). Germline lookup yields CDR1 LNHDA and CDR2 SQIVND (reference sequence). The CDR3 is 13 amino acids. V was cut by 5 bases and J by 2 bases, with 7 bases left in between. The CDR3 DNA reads TGTGCCAGTAGTCCAGGGGCTGGAAACACCATATATTTT. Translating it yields CASSPGAGNTIYF. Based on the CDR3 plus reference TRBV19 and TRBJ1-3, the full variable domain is DGGITQSPKYLFRKEGQNVTLSCEQNLNHDAMYWYRQDPGQGLRLIYYSQIVNDFQKGDIAEGYSVSREKKESFPLTVTSAQKNPTAFYLCASSPGAGNTIYFGEGSWLTVV.

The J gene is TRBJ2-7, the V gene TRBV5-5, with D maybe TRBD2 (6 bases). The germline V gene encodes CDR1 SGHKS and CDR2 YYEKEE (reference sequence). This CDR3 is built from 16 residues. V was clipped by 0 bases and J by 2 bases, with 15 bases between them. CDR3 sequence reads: CASSLVGTSLTYEQYF. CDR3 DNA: TGTGCCAGCAGCTTGGTAGGGACTTCACTCACCTACGAGCAGTACTTC.

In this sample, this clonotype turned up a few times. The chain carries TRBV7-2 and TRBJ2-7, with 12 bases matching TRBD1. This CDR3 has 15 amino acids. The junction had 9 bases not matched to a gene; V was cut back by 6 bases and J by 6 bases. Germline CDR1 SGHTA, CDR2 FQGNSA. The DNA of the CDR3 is TGTGCCAGCAGTCCTCCGGGACAGGGGGCGCGCGAGCAGTACTTC. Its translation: CASSPPGQGAREQYF. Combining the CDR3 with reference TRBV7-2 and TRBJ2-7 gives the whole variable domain GAGVSQSPSNKVTEKGKDVELRCDPISGHTALYWYRQSLGQGLEFLIYFQGNSAPDKSGLPSDRFSAERTGGSVSTLTIQRTQQEDSAVYLCASSPPGQGAREQYFGPGTRLTVT.

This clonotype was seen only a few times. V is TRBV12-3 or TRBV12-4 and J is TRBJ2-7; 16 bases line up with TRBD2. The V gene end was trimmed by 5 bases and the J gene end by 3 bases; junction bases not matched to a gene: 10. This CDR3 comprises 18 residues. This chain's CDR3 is CASSITGLAGGNYYEQYF. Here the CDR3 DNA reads TGTGCCAGCAGTATAACGGGACTAGCGGGAGGGAATTACTACGAGCAGTACTTC.

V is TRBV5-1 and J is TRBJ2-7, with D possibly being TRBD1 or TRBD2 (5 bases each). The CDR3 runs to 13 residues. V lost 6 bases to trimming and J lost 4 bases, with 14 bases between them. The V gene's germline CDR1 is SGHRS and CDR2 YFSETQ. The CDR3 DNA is TGCGCCAGCAAAGGGGAGTCGAGGTACGAGCAGTACTTC. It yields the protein CASKGESRYEQYF.